The rows below give T cell receptor beta chains drawn from one sample of a study of immune evolution from preneoplasia to lung adenocarcinoma. The table came from immunoSEQ multiplex PCR; TCRdb's copy has only in-frame clones and leaves some out. In the table there are approximately 3,000 clones, 88% of which are singletons. The specimen was FFPE invasive lung adenocarcinoma tissue. These receptors all come from a person aged 65 to 79 with invasive lung adenocarcinoma. Both conserved end residues are part of each CDR3. D genes are given only for firm matches. Clone sizes are given selectively: once, few, many, or a class where the clone is expanded.

clone_size: .
v_call: TRBV7-2
j_call: TRBJ2-3
d_call: TRBD2
cdr3_aa: CASSRLAGAFTDTQYF
cdr3_nt: TGTGCCAGCAGCCGACTAGCGGGAGCCTTCACAGATACGCAGTATTTT

clone_size: .
v_call: TRBV6-5
j_call: TRBJ1-1
d_call: .
cdr3_aa: CASTRTLWTEAFF
cdr3_nt: TGTGCCAGCACCAGAACGCTTTGGACTGAAGCTTTCTTT

clone_size: .
v_call: TRBV19
j_call: TRBJ1-1
d_call: .
cdr3_aa: CASSIGGVNTEAFF
cdr3_nt: TGTGCCAGTAGTATCGGAGGGGTTAACACTGAAGCTTTCTTT

clone_size: .
v_call: TRBV7-2
j_call: TRBJ2-7
d_call: .
cdr3_aa: CASSLAGRYEQYF
cdr3_nt: TGTGCCAGCAGCTTAGCAGGACGCTACGAGCAGTACTTC

clone_size: .
v_call: TRBV29-1
j_call: TRBJ2-7
d_call: TRBD2
cdr3_aa: CSVKHLAGEDEQYF
cdr3_nt: TGCAGCGTTAAACATCTAGCGGGAGAGGACGAGCAGTACTTC

clone_size: .
v_call: TRBV4-3
j_call: TRBJ1-1
d_call: TRBD1
cdr3_aa: CASSLDRVAEAFF
cdr3_nt: TGCGCCAGCAGCCTGGACAGGGTTGCTGAAGCTTTCTTT

clone_size: once
v_call: TRBV30
j_call: TRBJ1-4
d_call: .
cdr3_aa: CAWSEGYATNEKLFF
cdr3_nt: TGTGCCTGGAGCGAGGGATATGCAACTAATGAAAAACTGTTTTTT

clone_size: .
v_call: TRBV5-6
j_call: TRBJ2-4
d_call: .
cdr3_aa: CASSFFRSKNIQYF
cdr3_nt: TGTGCCAGCAGCTTCTTTCGTTCCAAAAACATTCAGTACTTC

clone_size: .
v_call: TRBV9
j_call: TRBJ2-7
d_call: .
cdr3_aa: CASSVAAAGYEQYF
cdr3_nt: TGTGCCAGCAGCGTAGCGGCCGCTGGATACGAGCAGTACTTC

clone_size: .
v_call: TRBV5-6
j_call: TRBJ1-2
d_call: .
cdr3_aa: CASSTDPVDYGYTF
cdr3_nt: TGTGCCAGCAGCACGGACCCGGTTGACTATGGCTACACCTTC

clone_size: .
v_call: TRBV18
j_call: TRBJ2-1
d_call: .
cdr3_aa: CASSLRMRLSYNEQFF
cdr3_nt: TGTGCCAGCTCCCTGAGAATGAGGCTATCCTACAATGAGCAGTTCTTC

clone_size: .
v_call: TRBV7-2
j_call: TRBJ2-7
d_call: .
cdr3_aa: CASSRQAYEQYF
cdr3_nt: TGTGCCAGCAGCCGTCAGGCCTACGAGCAGTACTTC

clone_size: once
v_call: TRBV7-9
j_call: TRBJ2-1
d_call: .
cdr3_aa: CASSLVVGGAPNEQFF
cdr3_nt: TGTGCCAGCAGCTTAGTGGTGGGGGGGGCCCCCAATGAGCAGTTCTTC

clone_size: .
v_call: TRBV6-6
j_call: TRBJ2-7
d_call: .
cdr3_aa: CASTGTNEQYF
cdr3_nt: TGTGCCAGCACCGGGACAAACGAGCAGTACTTC

clone_size: .
v_call: TRBV5-6
j_call: TRBJ2-5
d_call: TRBD1
cdr3_aa: CASSLPGQGEETQYF
cdr3_nt: TGTGCCAGCAGCCTGCCTGGACAGGGGGAAGAGACCCAGTACTTC

clone_size: .
v_call: TRBV7-2
j_call: TRBJ2-3
d_call: .
cdr3_aa: CASSHLRGTGTDTQYF
cdr3_nt: TGTGCCAGCAGTCATTTACGGGGTACTGGCACAGATACGCAGTATTTT

clone_size: .
v_call: TRBV7-9
j_call: TRBJ2-3
d_call: TRBD1
cdr3_aa: CASYRDRGDTQYF
cdr3_nt: TGTGCCAGCTACCGGGACAGGGGGGATACGCAGTATTTT